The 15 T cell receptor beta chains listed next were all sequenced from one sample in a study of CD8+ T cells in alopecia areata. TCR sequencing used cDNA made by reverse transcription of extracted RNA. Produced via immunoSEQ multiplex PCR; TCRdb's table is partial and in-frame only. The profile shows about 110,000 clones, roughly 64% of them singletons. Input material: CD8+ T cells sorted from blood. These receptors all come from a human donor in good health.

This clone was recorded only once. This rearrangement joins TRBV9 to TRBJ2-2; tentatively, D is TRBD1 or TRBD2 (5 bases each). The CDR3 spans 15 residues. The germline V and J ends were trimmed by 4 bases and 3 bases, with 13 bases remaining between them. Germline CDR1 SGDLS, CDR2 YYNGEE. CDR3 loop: CASSLSGTYTGELFF. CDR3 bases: TGTGCCAGCAGCCTTTCCGGGACCTACACCGGGGAGCTGTTTTTT.

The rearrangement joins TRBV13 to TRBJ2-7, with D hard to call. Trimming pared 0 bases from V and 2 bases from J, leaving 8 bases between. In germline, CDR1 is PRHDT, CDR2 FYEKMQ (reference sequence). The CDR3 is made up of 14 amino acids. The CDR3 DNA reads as TGTGCCAGCAGCTTAGGGGGCCTGACCTACGAGCAGTACTTC. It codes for CASSLGGLTYEQYF. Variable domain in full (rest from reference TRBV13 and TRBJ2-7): AAGVIQSPRHLIKEKRETATLKCYPIPRHDTVYWYQQGPGQDPQFLISFYEKMQSDKGSIPDRFSAQQFSDYHSELNMSSLELGDSALYFCASSLGGLTYEQYFGPGTRLTVT.

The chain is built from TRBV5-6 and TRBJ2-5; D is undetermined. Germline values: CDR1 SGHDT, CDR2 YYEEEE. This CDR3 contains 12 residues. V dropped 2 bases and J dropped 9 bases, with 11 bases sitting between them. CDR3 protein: CASSFGPMAQYF. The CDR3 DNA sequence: TGTGCCAGCAGCTTCGGCCCGATGGCCCAGTACTTC. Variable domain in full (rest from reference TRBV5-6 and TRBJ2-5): DAGVTQSPTHLIKTRGQQVTLRCSPKSGHDTVSWYQQALGQGPQFIFQYYEEEERQRGNFPDRFSGHQFPNYSSELNVNALLLGDSALYLCASSFGPMAQYFGPGTRLLVL.

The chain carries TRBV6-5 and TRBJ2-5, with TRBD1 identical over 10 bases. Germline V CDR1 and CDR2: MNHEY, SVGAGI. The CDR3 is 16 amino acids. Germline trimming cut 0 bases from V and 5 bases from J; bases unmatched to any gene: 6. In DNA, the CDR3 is TGTGCCAGCAGTTACTCGACAGGGGGCGCAGGGGAGACCCAGTACTTC. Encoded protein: CASSYSTGGAGETQYF.

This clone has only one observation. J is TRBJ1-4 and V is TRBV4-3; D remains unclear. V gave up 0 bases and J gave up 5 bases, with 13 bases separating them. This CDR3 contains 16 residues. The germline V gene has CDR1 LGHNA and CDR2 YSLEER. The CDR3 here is CASSQDPSTRNEKLFF. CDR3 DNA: TGCGCCAGCAGCCAAGATCCCTCAACAAGGAATGAAAAACTGTTTTTT.

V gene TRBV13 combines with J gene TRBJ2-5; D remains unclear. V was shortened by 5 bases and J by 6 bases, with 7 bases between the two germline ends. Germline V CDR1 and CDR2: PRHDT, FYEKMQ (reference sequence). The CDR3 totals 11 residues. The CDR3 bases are TGTGCCAGCAGCCCACAAAAGACCCAGTACTTC. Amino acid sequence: CASSPQKTQYF.

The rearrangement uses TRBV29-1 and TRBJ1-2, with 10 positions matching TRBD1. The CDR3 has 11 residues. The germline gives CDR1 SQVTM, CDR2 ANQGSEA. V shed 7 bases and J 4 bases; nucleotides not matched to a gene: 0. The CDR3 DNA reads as TGCAGCGGGACAGGGGGCTATGGCTACACCTTC. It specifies CSGTGGYGYTF.

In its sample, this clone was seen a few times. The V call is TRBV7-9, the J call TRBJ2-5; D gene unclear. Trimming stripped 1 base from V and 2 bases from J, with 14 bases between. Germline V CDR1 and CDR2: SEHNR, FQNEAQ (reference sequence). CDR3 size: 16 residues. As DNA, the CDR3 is TGTGCCAGCAGCTTAGGTCGTCTGTCCCGGCAAGAGACCCAGTACTTC. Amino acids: CASSLGRLSRQETQYF. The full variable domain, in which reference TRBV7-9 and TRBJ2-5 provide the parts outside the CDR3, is DTGVSQNPRHKITKRGQNVTFRCDPISEHNRLYWYRQTLGQGPEFLTYFQNEAQLEKSRLLSDRFSAERPKGSFSTLEIQRTEQGDSAMYLCASSLGRLSRQETQYFGPGTRLLVL.

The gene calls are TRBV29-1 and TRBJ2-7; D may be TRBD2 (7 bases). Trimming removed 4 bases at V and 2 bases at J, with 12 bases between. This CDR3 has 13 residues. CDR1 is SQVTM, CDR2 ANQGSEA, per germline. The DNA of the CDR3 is TGCAGCGTTGCAATGGGGGGGCCCTACGAGCAGTACTTC. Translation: CSVAMGGPYEQYF.

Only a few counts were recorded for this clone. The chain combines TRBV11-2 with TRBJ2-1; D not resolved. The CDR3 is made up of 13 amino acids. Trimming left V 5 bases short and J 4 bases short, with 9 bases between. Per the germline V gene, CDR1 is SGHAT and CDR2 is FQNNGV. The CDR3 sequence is CASSTGSYNEQFF. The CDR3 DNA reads TGTGCCAGCAGCACCGGGTCTTACAATGAGCAGTTCTTC.

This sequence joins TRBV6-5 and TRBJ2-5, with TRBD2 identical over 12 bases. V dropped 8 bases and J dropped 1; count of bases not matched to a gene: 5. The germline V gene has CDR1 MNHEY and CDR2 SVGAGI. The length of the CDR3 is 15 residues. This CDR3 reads CASATSGGSQETQYF. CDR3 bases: TGTGCCAGCGCTACTAGCGGGGGGAGCCAAGAGACCCAGTACTTC.

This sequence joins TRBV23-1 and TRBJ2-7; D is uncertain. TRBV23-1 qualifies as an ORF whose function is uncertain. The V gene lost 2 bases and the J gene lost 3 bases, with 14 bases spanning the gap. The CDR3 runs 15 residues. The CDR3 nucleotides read TGCGCCAGCAGTCAAGCATATCCCTGGTACTACGAGCAGTACTTC. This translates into CASSQAYPWYYEQYF.

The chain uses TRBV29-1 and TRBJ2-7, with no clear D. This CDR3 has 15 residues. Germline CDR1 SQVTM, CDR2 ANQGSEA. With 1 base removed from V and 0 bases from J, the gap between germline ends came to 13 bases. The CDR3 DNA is TGCAGCGTTGAAGTCTACAGCAAAAGCTCCTACGAGCAGTACTTC. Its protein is CSVEVYSKSSYEQYF.

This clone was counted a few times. CDR3 in amino acids: CASTSSPIYEQYF. The CDR3 DNA follows: TGTGCCAGCACCTCCTCCCCCATCTACGAGCAGTACTTC. This rearrangement joins TRBV5-6 to TRBJ2-7; D unresolved. The CDR3 is 13 amino acids. Germline V CDR1 and CDR2: SGHDT, YYEEEE. V shed 6 bases and J shed 3 bases, with 13 bases lying between them.

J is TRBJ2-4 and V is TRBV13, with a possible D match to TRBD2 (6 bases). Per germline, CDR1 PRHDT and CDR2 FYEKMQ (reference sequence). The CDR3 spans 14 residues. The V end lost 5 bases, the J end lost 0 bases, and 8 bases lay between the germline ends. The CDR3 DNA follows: TGTGCCAGCAGCCAGGGACTAGCCAAAAACATTCAGTACTTC. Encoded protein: CASSQGLAKNIQYF.